A selection of T cell receptor beta chains follows, all from one sample in a study of a mutant IDH1 vaccine in newly diagnosed glioma. Profiled with immunoSEQ multiplex PCR; TCRdb holds only in-frame clones, not every one. Of roughly 35,000 clones in the sample, approximately 86% are singletons; the top ten hold approximately 4.4%. Material: PBMCs, obtained from a glioma patient treated with radiotherapy, temozolomide or both. These receptors all come from a woman aged 40-49 years with glioma. CDR3s include the opening cysteine and the closing phenylalanine or tryptophan. D genes are given only for firm matches. Clone sizes are given selectively: once, few, many, or a class where the clone is expanded.

V gene	clone size	D gene	J gene	CDR3 DNA	CDR3 protein
TRBV28	.	.	TRBJ1-4	TGTGCCAGCAGTTTCTCCGGGTCTAATGAAAAACTGTTTTTT	CASSFSGSNEKLFF
TRBV5-1	few	.	TRBJ2-1	TGCGCCAGCAGCCCGAGTGGATCCGTTCTCAATGAGCAGTTCTTC	CASSPSGSVLNEQFF
TRBV6-1	.	TRBD1	TRBJ1-1	TGTGCCAGCAGATCCGGGACAGGGGGCTTTGCTGAAGCTTTCTTT	CASRSGTGGFAEAFF
TRBV7-2	.	.	TRBJ1-4	TGTGCCAGCAGCTTAGGGGTATCGGGTACTAATGAAAAACTGTTTTTT	CASSLGVSGTNEKLFF
TRBV10-3	.	TRBD1	TRBJ1-2	TGTGCCACCAGAAACCCGGACAGGGGTTGGACGGGCTACACCTTC	CATRNPDRGWTGYTF
TRBV10-1	.	TRBD1	TRBJ2-1	TGCGCCAGCAGCGCAGGGGGCGCCTACAATGAGCAGTTCTTC	CASSAGGAYNEQFF
TRBV4-2	.	TRBD2	TRBJ2-7	TGTGCCAGCAGCCAAAATCTAGCGGGAGGGCCTCGTGAGCAGTACTTC	CASSQNLAGGPREQYF
TRBV27	.	TRBD1	TRBJ2-1	TGTGCCAGCAGTTCCTCGACAGGGGGCGATGAGCAGTTCTTC	CASSSSTGGDEQFF
TRBV30	.	.	TRBJ2-1	TGTGCCTGGAGTGTACGGAGAGGAGGTGTCTACAATGAGCAGTTCTTC	CAWSVRRGGVYNEQFF
TRBV4-1	.	.	TRBJ1-1	TGCGCCAGCAGCCAAGAATCCGGGACACCGAACACTGAAGCTTTCTTT	CASSQESGTPNTEAFF
TRBV19	.	TRBD1	TRBJ2-7	TGTGCCAGCAGCGGGACAGGGAGCTCCTACGAGCAGTACTTC	CASSGTGSSYEQYF
TRBV2	.	TRBD2	TRBJ2-3	TGTGCCAGCAGTCCGGGACTAGCGGGCTTCGTTACGCAGTATTTT	CASSPGLAGFVTQYF
TRBV6-6	.	.	TRBJ1-1	TGTGCCAGCAGTACTCTGGGGGCGGCAAACACTGAAGCTTTCTTT	CASSTLGAANTEAFF
TRBV6-5	.	.	TRBJ1-4	TGTGCCAGCGCTTCCGGGACCGATACTAATGAAAAACTGTTTTTT	CASASGTDTNEKLFF
TRBV2	.	.	TRBJ1-4	TGTGCCAGCAGTTCCCTCGGGACCCTTGTAGAAAAACTGTTTTTT	CASSSLGTLVEKLFF
TRBV19	.	.	TRBJ1-1	TGTGCCAGTAGCAAGACCTTTATGAACACTGAAGCTTTCTTT	CASSKTFMNTEAFF
TRBV6-5	once	.	TRBJ1-1	TGTGCCAGCAGTTACAAGGGGATCATGAACACTGAAGCTTTCTTT	CASSYKGIMNTEAFF
TRBV11-2	.	.	TRBJ1-2	TGTGCCAGCAGGGGCCCGACAGTCTACACCTTC	CASRGPTVYTF
TRBV6-6	.	.	TRBJ2-7	TGTGCCAGCAAAGCCCTCCGGGACCTATCCTACGAGCAGTACTTC	CASKALRDLSYEQYF
TRBV2	.	.	TRBJ2-6	TGTGCCAGCCGGGGGCGCTTTATAACTGGGGCCAACGTCCTGACTTTC	CASRGRFITGANVLTF
TRBV7-2	.	.	TRBJ2-5	TGTGCCAGCAGCCCCCTCCCCGCCTACAGTGTCCAAGAGACCCAGTACTTC	CASSPLPAYSVQETQYF
TRBV5-6	.	.	TRBJ1-1	TGTGCCAGCAGCTTGGGGATTCATATGAACACTGAAGCTTTCTTT	CASSLGIHMNTEAFF
TRBV4-1	.	TRBD1	TRBJ1-2	TGCGCCAGCAGCCAAGAGCGGGACAGTTTCGACTATGGCTACACCTTC	CASSQERDSFDYGYTF
TRBV30	.	.	TRBJ2-7	TGTGCTCTAAGACGAGGGTACGAGCAGTACTTC	CALRRGYEQYF
TRBV30	.	.	TRBJ1-1	TGTGCCTGGAGTGGGGGCACCACTGAAGCTTTCTTT	CAWSGGTTEAFF
TRBV5-1	.	TRBD2	TRBJ2-2	TGCGCCAGCAGCTATCTAGCGGGAAACACCGGGGAGCTGTTTTTT	CASSYLAGNTGELFF
TRBV11-2	.	.	TRBJ2-7	TGTGCCAGCAGACGACCTGGAGGGGGCAGTTACGAGCAGTACTTC	CASRRPGGGSYEQYF
TRBV5-1	few	.	TRBJ2-7	TGCGCCAGCAGCACGGACGGAGCCTACGAGCAGTACTTC	CASSTDGAYEQYF
TRBV6-5	.	.	TRBJ2-7	TGTGCCAGCAGTTTGTACAGGGCACATACCTACGAGCAGTACTTC	CASSLYRAHTYEQYF
TRBV30	.	TRBD1	TRBJ1-3	TGTGCCTGGAGTGTACCGACAGGGGGACGAAACACCATATATTTT	CAWSVPTGGRNTIYF
TRBV4-3	.	.	TRBJ1-6	TGCGCCAGCAGCCAAGATCGCAGCCGCTCCTATAATTCACCCCTCCACTTT	CASSQDRSRSYNSPLHF
TRBV5-4	.	TRBD2	TRBJ2-7	TGTGCCAGCAGCTTAACTAGCGGACCATCCTACGAGCAGTACTTC	CASSLTSGPSYEQYF
TRBV5-1	.	TRBD1	TRBJ1-1	TGCGCCAGCAGCAGTGGGACAGGGGGCACTGAAGCTTTCTTT	CASSSGTGGTEAFF
TRBV4-1	.	.	TRBJ1-4	TGCGCCAGCAGCTCATACCGGGACCTGGGTGAAAAACTGTTTTTT	CASSSYRDLGEKLFF
TRBV2	once	.	TRBJ2-7	TGTGCCAGCGAGGGGAGCTCCTACGAGCAGTACTTC	CASEGSSYEQYF
TRBV28	.	.	TRBJ1-1	TGTGCCAGCAGCGTACTCCGGGCTGAAGCTTTCTTT	CASSVLRAEAFF
TRBV10-2	.	TRBD1	TRBJ2-7	TGCGCCAGCAGTGAGTCGTCAGGGGGTCTAGGCGAGCAGTACTTC	CASSESSGGLGEQYF
TRBV6-1	few	TRBD2	TRBJ2-7	TGTGCCAGCAGTGAAGGGGCGGGAGGGTACGAGCAGTACTTC	CASSEGAGGYEQYF
TRBV5-6	.	.	TRBJ1-2	TGTGCCAGCAGCTTCTGGACAGCTTACTATGGCTACACCTTC	CASSFWTAYYGYTF
TRBV30	few	.	TRBJ2-1	TGTGCCTGGAGTGTTCTCTCCAGGGAATTCTACAATGAGCAGTTCTTC	CAWSVLSREFYNEQFF
TRBV6-5	.	.	TRBJ2-7	TGTGCCAGCAGAACCGACACAGCCTACGAGCAGTACTTC	CASRTDTAYEQYF
TRBV6-5	.	.	TRBJ2-1	TGTGCCAGCAGTTACTCGACGGCTAGCTACAATGAGCAGTTCTTC	CASSYSTASYNEQFF
TRBV19	.	.	TRBJ1-2	TGTGCCAGTAGCACGGGACGCCGTTACTATGGCTACACCTTC	CASSTGRRYYGYTF
TRBV4-1	.	.	TRBJ1-3	TGCGCCAGCAGCCAAGTATCAGGCCCGAGCTCTGGAAACACCATATATTTT	CASSQVSGPSSGNTIYF
TRBV4-3	.	TRBD1	TRBJ1-1	TGCGCCAGCAGCCCTGGACAGGCCGGGAACATGAACACTGAAGCTTTCTTT	CASSPGQAGNMNTEAFF
TRBV27	.	.	TRBJ2-1	TGTGCCAGCAGGGCAGGATCCTACAATGAGCAGTTCTTC	CASRAGSYNEQFF
TRBV10-3	.	TRBD1	TRBJ1-5	TGTGCCATCACCGACAGGGCGAATCAGCCCCAGCATTTT	CAITDRANQPQHF
TRBV28	.	.	TRBJ2-7	TGTGCCAGCTCCTTTAGGCGATTAGGCGGTCCGCGGGATGAGCAGTACTTC	CASSFRRLGGPRDEQYF
TRBV20-1	once	.	TRBJ1-1	TGCAGTGCTAATTCTGAAGCTTTCTTT	CSANSEAFF